This TCR beta chain was retrieved from a study of T cell responses to AZD1222 COVID-19 vaccine. The table came from immunoSEQ multiplex PCR; TCRdb's copy has only in-frame clones and leaves some out. Here the sample spans 30,000 to 35,000 clones, 75% to 80% being singletons. Trimming shortened V by 0 bases and J by 8 bases, and 5 bases separated the two germline ends. This CDR3 is built from 12 residues. Germline values: CDR1 SGHTA, CDR2 FQGNSA. Pooled samples include second doses given at about 4 or 12 weeks. The sample consisted of peripheral blood, taken 28 days after the second AZD1222 dose. The chain carries TRBV7-2 and TRBJ2-1; no reliable D call. This TCR came from an adult who received the AZD1222 COVID-19 vaccine. Written as DNA, the CDR3 is TGTGCCAGCAGCTTAGCTAGGTATGAGCAGTTCTTC. It specifies CASSLARYEQFF.